This is a list of T cell receptor beta chains from one sample in a study of cytomegalovirus exposure and HLA in healthy donors. Clones were sequenced by immunoSEQ multiplex PCR, and TCRdb holds only the in-frame ones, with some missing. The sample lists roughly 93,000 clones; 80% were seen once. Sequenced sample: PBMCs. These TCRs come from a man aged 25-45 years in good health and CMV-seronegative. The CDR3 runs from the conserved cysteine through the conserved F or W. Fields, in order: V gene, CDR3 protein.

V: TRBV18
CDR3: CASSRTANTEAFF

V: TRBV5-1
CDR3: CASSLDYRGETQYF

V: TRBV5-1
CDR3: CASSPVTGDNEKLFF

V: TRBV11-1
CDR3: CASRRGQGLGYEQYF

V: TRBV9
CDR3: CASSVDHRGTEAFF

V: TRBV14
CDR3: CASSQHAASSYEQYF

V: TRBV19
CDR3: CASSIVGTLVLSGNTIYF

V: TRBV19
CDR3: CASSSSTGPPYEQYF

V: TRBV18
CDR3: CASSPVRQGYGYTF

V: TRBV7-8
CDR3: CASSGLNRDNSPLHF

V: TRBV6-4
CDR3: CASSDSGLADYNEQFF

V: TRBV7-2
CDR3: CASSLAGGATNEKLFF

V: TRBV30
CDR3: CAWKGQGAGELFF

V: TRBV6-1
CDR3: CASSEGMTDTGELFF

V: TRBV5-4
CDR3: CASSLAGSYEQYF

V: TRBV27
CDR3: CASSFLPGKKLAGELFF

V: TRBV5-1
CDR3: CASSLGAGGQNEQFF

V: TRBV5-6
CDR3: CASTTGSNQPQHF

V: TRBV27
CDR3: CASSPGDEYNEQFF

V: TRBV10-3
CDR3: CAISAKGNTIYF

V: TRBV4-2
CDR3: CASSHIGGNTEAFF

V: TRBV7-2
CDR3: CASSSQGSNEKLFF

V: TRBV25-1
CDR3: CASSEELAGGIEQYF

V: TRBV30
CDR3: CAWSRTAVYEQYF

V: TRBV5-1
CDR3: CASGKGQGNTEAFF

V: TRBV4-2
CDR3: CASSQARTSGGPYNEQFF

V: TRBV7-3
CDR3: CASSLTGASTDTQYF

V: TRBV4-1
CDR3: CASSQGEGVQPQHF